A selection of T cell receptor beta chains follows, all from one sample in a study of T cells in Graves' hyperthyroidism and ophthalmopathy. TCRdb re-analysed the multiplex PCR reads in MiXCR, keeping a single row per CDR3 protein. The sample gives about 590,000 distinct CDR3 sequences, approximately 15% of which show up once; more than 6% is in the top ten. Material: blood. The receptors derive from a woman younger than 30 with Graves' ophthalmopathy. CDR3s include the opening cysteine and the closing phenylalanine or tryptophan. A D gene is named only where the DNA matches it firmly. Clone size appears in some rows only: once, few, many, or a class for an expanded clone.

TRBV14	many	TRBJ1-2	.	CASRQGVDYGYTF	TGTGCCAGCAGACAGGGAGTGGACTATGGCTACACCTTC
TRBV18	many	TRBJ2-1	TRBD2	CASSPLRANSGDEQFF	TGTGCCAGCTCACCACTTCGCGCCAATAGCGGGGATGAGCAGTTCTTC
TRBV7-9	many	TRBJ2-7	TRBD1	CASSGTGQGKSYEQYF	TGTGCCAGCAGCGGAACCGGACAGGGGAAATCCTACGAGCAGTACTTC
TRBV7-9	few	TRBJ1-2	TRBD1	CASSSKGGSGYGYTF	TGTGCCAGCAGCTCCAAAGGGGGCAGCGGCTATGGCTACACCTTC
TRBV6-5	many	TRBJ2-1	TRBD2	CASSYPGLAEQFF	TGTGCCAGCAGTTACCCCGGACTAGCGGAGCAGTTCTTC
TRBV5-1	many	TRBJ1-2	.	CASSLATDFYGYTF	TGCGCCAGCAGCTTGGCGACAGACTTCTATGGCTACACCTTC
TRBV20-1	many	TRBJ2-7	TRBD2	CSAHPSGRSHEQYF	TGCAGTGCGCACCCTAGCGGGAGGAGCCACGAGCAGTACTTC
TRBV4-3	.	TRBJ2-4	TRBD2	CASSQGDRGRGGNIQYF	TGCGCCAGCAGCCAAGGCGATCGCGGGAGGGGAGGGAACATTCAGTACTTC
TRBV28	few	TRBJ2-2	.	CASSLPPFGTKNTGELFF	TGTGCCAGCAGTTTACCCCCCTTTGGGACAAAGAACACCGGGGAGCTGTTTTTT
TRBV11-2	many	TRBJ1-6	.	CASSFRGDHSPLHF	TGTGCCAGCAGCTTCCGGGGTGATCATTCACCCCTCCACTTT
TRBV7-2	.	TRBJ2-6	TRBD2	CASSLLTGTSGSGANVLTF	TGTGCCAGCAGCTTGTTAACCGGGACTAGCGGATCTGGGGCCAACGTCCTGACTTTC
TRBV6-1	few	TRBJ2-2	.	CATRAPNTGELFF	TGTGCCACCCGGGCCCCGAACACCGGGGAGCTGTTTTTT
TRBV30	many	TRBJ1-1	.	CAWRFTGRNTEAFF	TGTGCCTGGAGATTCACAGGGAGGAACACTGAAGCTTTCTTT
TRBV28	.	TRBJ2-5	TRBD1	CASRKRTGEETQYF	TGTGCCAGCAGGAAGAGGACAGGGGAGGAGACCCAGTACTTC
TRBV20-1	.	TRBJ2-1	TRBD2	CSATGLAGGYNEQFF	TGCAGTGCTACAGGACTAGCGGGAGGATACAATGAGCAGTTCTTC
TRBV27	.	TRBJ1-6	.	CASSPNRGGGNSPLHF	TGTGCCAGCAGTCCCAATCGTGGGGGAGGAAATTCACCCCTCCACTTT
TRBV20-1	.	TRBJ2-5	TRBD2	CSSGLAAKETQYF	TGCAGTTCTGGACTAGCGGCCAAAGAGACCCAGTACTTC
TRBV27	few	TRBJ1-3	.	CASRIDRHSGNTIYF	TGTGCCAGCAGGATTGACCGCCACTCTGGAAACACCATATATTTT
TRBV12-3/TRBV12-4	many	TRBJ1-4	TRBD1	CAGSGTGGVEKLFF	TGTGCCGGCAGCGGGACAGGGGGAGTTGAAAAACTGTTTTTT
TRBV27	many	TRBJ2-1	.	CATLSPDSYNEQFF	TGTGCCACCCTCTCCCCCGACTCCTACAATGAGCAGTTCTTC
TRBV28	few	TRBJ1-5	.	CASHGGASNQPQHF	TGTGCCAGCCATGGGGGGGCCAGCAATCAGCCCCAGCATTTT
TRBV12-3/TRBV12-4	.	TRBJ1-1	TRBD1	CASSQGQGSTFF	TGTGCCAGCAGTCAGGGACAGGGGTCAACTTTCTTT
TRBV25-1	few	TRBJ2-5	.	CASSENGLYF	TGTGCCAGCAGTGAAAACGGTCTTTACTTC
TRBV11-2	many	TRBJ2-7	TRBD2	CASSLYTGTSGIWAYEQYF	TGTGCCAGCAGCTTATACACCGGGACTAGCGGGATATGGGCCTACGAGCAGTACTTC